The 18 T cell receptor beta chains below were found in one sample sequenced in a study of blood T cell repertoires in COVID-19. Generated by immunoSEQ multiplex PCR, the TCRdb table keeps only in-frame clones and is missing some. Among 290,000 or so clones listed, 90% to 95% were seen once. The sequenced sample consisted of peripheral blood. All receptors derive from a woman aged 25 to 39 with COVID-19, enrolled during active disease.

The chain joins TRBV7-2 to TRBJ1-2; 7 bases are a match to TRBD1. V lost 5 bases and J lost 3; bases outside the gene matches: 18. The CDR3 is 18 amino acids. Germline-derived CDR1 and CDR2 are SGHTA and FQGNSA. The CDR3 DNA is TGTGCCAGCAGCCCGAATACCCTGACAGGGAGAGCAGACTATGGCTACACCTTC. This sequence encodes CASSPNTLTGRADYGYTF.

The chain employs TRBV2 and TRBJ1-2, with D unresolved. Germline CDR1 reads SNHLY; CDR2 reads FYNNEI. CDR3 length equals 14 residues. V gave up 6 bases and J gave up 4 bases, with 15 bases separating them. DNA of the CDR3: TGTGCCAGCAGAGGCGGCGTCACCGTCTATGGCTACACCTTC. This sequence encodes CASRGGVTVYGYTF.

This chain joins TRBV6-5 and TRBJ2-7; a weak D match, TRBD2 (7 bases). Germline V gene lookup returns CDR1 MNHEY and CDR2 SVGAGI. Trimming removed 8 bases from V and 10 bases from J, with 18 bases in between. The CDR3 length is 12 residues. The CDR3 protein is CASGGAGEEQYF. CDR3 coding DNA: TGTGCCAGCGGGGGGGCAGGTGAGGAACAGTACTTC.

The CDR3 here is CASSLTASGRSYEQYF. The CDR3, as DNA: TGTGCCAGCAGCTTAACGGCCAGCGGGAGATCCTACGAGCAGTACTTC. The V gene is TRBV7-2, the J gene TRBJ2-7; 8 bases are a match to TRBD2. The ends lost 2 bases at V and 1 base at J; junction bases unmatched: 7. CDR1 is SGHTA and CDR2 is FQGNSA in the germline V gene. CDR3 length: 16 residues.

The rearrangement links TRBV28 to TRBJ2-5; 7 bases align to TRBD1. V trimming: 5 bases; J trimming: 4 bases; junction bases outside the gene matches: 7. The CDR3 sequence is 14 residues long. Germline V CDR1 and CDR2: MDHEN, SYDVKM. As DNA, the CDR3 is TGTGCCAGCAGTCCCGACAGGGCCCTAGAGACCCAGTACTTC. Translated: CASSPDRALETQYF.

The V gene is TRBV10-3, the J gene TRBJ2-5; 11 bases align to TRBD2. CDR1 and CDR2 (germline): ENHRY, SYGVKD. V was clipped by 3 bases and J by 4 bases; unmatched bases: 13. This CDR3 contains 18 residues. DNA for the CDR3: TGTGCCATCAGTGAAGGTCTAATAGCGGGAGGGGAGGGAGAGACCCAGTACTTC. It codes for CAISEGLIAGGEGETQYF.

In DNA form, the CDR3 reads TGTGCCAGTAGTATTTCTATCCACAATGAGCAGTTCTTC. This translates into CASSISIHNEQFF. The V call is TRBV19, the J call TRBJ2-1; unclear D gene. Trimming pared 3 bases from V and 5 bases from J, leaving 8 bases between. The CDR3 covers 13 residues. Per germline, CDR1 LNHDA and CDR2 SQIVND (reference sequence). Full variable domain (missing parts from reference TRBV19 and TRBJ2-1): DGGITQSPKYLFRKEGQNVTLSCEQNLNHDAMYWYRQDPGQGLRLIYYSQIVNDFQKGDIAEGYSVSREKKESFPLTVTSAQKNPTAFYLCASSISIHNEQFFGPGTRLTVL.

The genes are TRBV4-2 and TRBJ1-2, with D possibly being TRBD1 (5 bases). The CDR3 is made up of 15 amino acids. Germline V gene lookup returns CDR1 LGHNA and CDR2 YNFKEQ. Trimming removed 0 bases from V and 1 base from J, with 9 bases in between. CDR3 amino acids: CASSQEGPGNYGYTF. The CDR3 region has the DNA TGTGCCAGCAGCCAAGAGGGGCCAGGTAACTATGGCTACACCTTC.

The chain recombines TRBV7-3 with TRBJ2-2, with D maybe TRBD1 (6 bases). The germline V gene has CDR1 SGHTA and CDR2 FQGTGA. The CDR3 contains 18 residues. Between the trimmed V and J ends, which lost 5 bases and 0 bases, there was a span of 19 bases. CDR3 bases: TGTGCCAGCAGCCCCAGCTTGTGGGACACAACGAACACCGGGGAGCTGTTTTTT. Translated: CASSPSLWDTTNTGELFF.

This sequence joins TRBV3-1 (or the pseudogene TRBV3-2) and TRBJ1-2; D gene unclear. Germline V gene data show CDR1 as LGHDT and CDR2 as YNNKEL (reference sequence). V was pared by 0 bases and J by 5 bases, with 13 bases between. The CDR3 is 15 residues long. CDR3 protein: CASSQDSGSGYGYTF. The CDR3 nucleotides are TGTGCCAGCAGCCAAGATTCGGGGAGTGGGTATGGCTACACCTTC.

The J gene is TRBJ2-3, the V gene TRBV19, with 11 bases fitting TRBD1. Trimming at V came to 5 bases and at J to 4 bases, leaving 8 bases not matched to a gene. CDR3 size: 16 residues. CDR1 and CDR2 from the germline V gene are LNHDA and SQIVND (reference sequence). The CDR3 region has the DNA TGTGCCAGTAGTCCGAGGACAGGGGGCGCGGCAGATACGCAGTATTTT. Translated: CASSPRTGGAADTQYF.

The chain combines TRBV27 with TRBJ2-3; a possible D gene is TRBD2 (6 bases). Trimming pared 6 bases from V and 2 bases from J, leaving 15 bases between. Germline CDR1 MNHEY, CDR2 SMNVEV (reference sequence). The CDR3 spans 15 residues. CDR3 amino acids: CASSPEGAFTDTQYF. CDR3 coding DNA: TGTGCCAGCAGCCCGGAGGGCGCATTCACAGATACGCAGTATTTT.

The chain recombines TRBV12-3 or TRBV12-4 with TRBJ2-1; the match to TRBD2 covers 8 bases. The CDR3 contains 13 residues. V lost 10 bases, J lost 4 bases, and 6 bases stayed unmatched. CDR3 loop: CAIGTSGYNEQFF. CDR3 bases: TGTGCCATAGGTACTAGCGGATACAATGAGCAGTTCTTC.

Remarks on this clone: With only one base between it and a far larger clone, this is likely a read error. This chain links TRBV3-1 (or the pseudogene TRBV3-2) with TRBJ2-1; 10 bases align to TRBD2. Trimming removed 2 bases from V and 2 bases from J; junction bases left unmatched: 0. This CDR3 region has 15 residues. Germline V gives CDR1 LGHDT, CDR2 YNNKEL (reference sequence). CDR3 residues: CASSQTSGAYNEQFF. For the CDR3, the DNA is TGTGCCAGCAGCCAAACTAGCGGGGCCTACAATGAGCAGTTCTTC.

The V and J genes are TRBV15 and TRBJ1-2, with a tentative D call TRBD1 (6 bases). Deletions cut 0 bases from V and 4 bases from J, with 9 bases between. Germline CDR1 and CDR2: LNHNV and YYDKDF (reference sequence). This CDR3 has 14 amino acids. CDR3: CATSRDGGSYGYTF. The DNA for the CDR3 is TGTGCCACCAGCAGAGATGGGGGCTCCTATGGCTACACCTTC.

V is TRBV19 and J is TRBJ2-3; 7 positions match TRBD1. With V trimmed by 5 bases and J by 2 bases, 10 bases remained unmatched. CDR1 LNHDA and CDR2 SQIVND come from the germline V gene (reference sequence). The CDR3 totals 16 residues. DNA for the CDR3: TGTGCCAGTAGTTCCGTACCGGGACAGTTCACAGATACGCAGTATTTT. Encoded protein: CASSSVPGQFTDTQYF.

This clone was recorded a few times. The CDR3 spells CASSMTSGSVTDTQYF. CDR3 coding DNA: TGTGCCAGTAGTATGACTAGCGGGAGTGTAACAGATACGCAGTATTTT. The chain recombines TRBV19 with TRBJ2-3, with 12 bases that match TRBD2. The CDR3 totals 16 residues. V dropped 3 bases and J dropped 3; count of bases not matched to a gene: 4. The germline CDR1 and CDR2 sequences are LNHDA and SQIVND (reference sequence).

The chain combines TRBV6-5 with TRBJ1-1; TRBD1 matches 7 bases. The germline gives CDR1 MNHEY, CDR2 SVGAGI. V lost 8 bases to trimming and J lost 2 bases; unmatched junction nucleotides: 5. The CDR3 length is 13 residues. The CDR3 DNA sequence: TGTGCCAGCTGGACAGGTAGAAACACTGAAGCTTTCTTT. It is translated as CASWTGRNTEAFF.